This T cell receptor beta chain originates from a study of monozygotic twins with inflammatory bowel disease. TCRdb reworked the 5' RACE reads into one entry per CDR3 protein, no DNA. This sample's table has 200,000 to 250,000 distinct CDR3 sequences. The CDR3 has 17 residues. Germline loops: CDR1 SGHAT, CDR2 FQNNGV. The rearrangement joins TRBV11-2 to TRBJ2-1; no DNA is available, so the TRBD2 call from TCRdb remains unchecked. The source of this sequence is a human donor with ulcerative colitis or Crohn's disease, or a healthy co-twin of an affected twin (not recorded which). Sequenced sample: blood. The CDR3 protein is CASSLGGLAGALHEQFF.